The 21 T cell receptor beta chains given below trace back to one sample, sequenced in a study of STAT5B mutations in CD4+ large granular lymphocyte leukemia. Clones were read by immunoSEQ multiplex PCR, and TCRdb kept only the in-frame ones, dropping some. The profile shows some 30,000 clones, approximately 86% of them singletons. Sequencing input: CD4+ T cells from blood buffy coats. Receptor source: a human donor in good health.

J is TRBJ1-1 and V is TRBV18; D ambiguous. V was pared by 3 bases and J by 3 bases, with 8 bases between. CDR1 is KGHSH and CDR2 is LQKENI in the germline V gene. The CDR3 has 13 residues. In nucleotides, the CDR3 is TGTGCCAGCTCACCCGAACCGGACACTGAAGCTTTCTTT. It specifies CASSPEPDTEAFF.

The rearrangement uses TRBV6-1 and TRBJ2-1; no reliable D call. V was trimmed by 7 bases and J by 9 bases, leaving 10 bases between them. There are 11 residues in the CDR3. Germline assignment: CDR1 MNHNS and CDR2 SASEGT. The CDR3 is CASTYAAEQFF. DNA for the CDR3: TGTGCCAGCACCTACGCGGCTGAGCAGTTCTTC.

The rearrangement joins TRBV11-2 to TRBJ2-7; 9 bases map to TRBD2. J lost 2 bases, V lost 5 bases, and 4 bases had no gene match. This CDR3 has 14 residues. Per the germline V gene, CDR1 is SGHAT and CDR2 is FQNNGV. The DNA of the CDR3 is TGTGCCAGCAGCCGTTTAGCGGGGGCCTACGAGCAGTACTTC. As protein: CASSRLAGAYEQYF.

The chain recombines TRBV6-1 with TRBJ1-5; D not certain. Trimming cost V 8 bases and J 1 base, with 6 bases left between them. The germline V gene has CDR1 MNHNS and CDR2 SASEGT. This CDR3 is 12 amino acids long. For the CDR3, the DNA is TGTGCCAGCTGGGGAAGCAATCAGCCCCAGCATTTT. Its protein product is CASWGSNQPQHF.

J is TRBJ2-1 and V is TRBV5-4, with D unclear. The germline gives CDR1 SGHNT, CDR2 YYREEE (reference sequence). Trimming took off 3 bases at V and 8 bases at J, with 12 bases between the two ends. There are 13 residues in the CDR3. CDR3 nucleotides: TGTGCCAGCAGCTCCCGGGTGGGTGATGAGCAGTTCTTC. This sequence encodes CASSSRVGDEQFF.

The chain couples TRBV7-2 to TRBJ2-7; D not resolved. The germline V and J ends were trimmed by 4 bases and 6 bases, with 13 bases remaining between them. The germline V gene encodes CDR1 SGHTA and CDR2 FQGNSA. The CDR3 sequence is 13 residues long. Here the CDR3 reads CASSSTSTPEQYF. DNA of the CDR3: TGTGCCAGCAGCTCCACCTCGACGCCCGAGCAGTACTTC. The whole variable domain, filled in from reference TRBV7-2 and TRBJ2-7, reads GAGVSQSPSNKVTEKGKDVELRCDPISGHTALYWYRQSLGQGLEFLIYFQGNSAPDKSGLPSDRFSAERTGGSVSTLTIQRTQQEDSAVYLCASSSTSTPEQYFGPGTRLTVT.

Details on this clone: Other nucleotide sequences from this sample produce the same CDR3. The chain recombines TRBV6-5 with TRBJ2-7; D possibly corresponds to TRBD2 (6 bases). The CDR3 is 15 amino acids. Between the trimmed V and J ends, which lost 4 bases and 0 bases, there was a span of 13 bases. Germline V CDR1 and CDR2: MNHEY, SVGAGI. The CDR3 loop reads CASSSGSGGSYEQYF. The CDR3 coding sequence is TGTGCCAGCAGTTCCGGTAGCGGAGGCTCCTACGAGCAGTACTTC.

V and J are TRBV9 and TRBJ2-1; D remains unclear. Germline values: CDR1 SGDLS, CDR2 YYNGEE. V shed 0 bases and J shed 6 bases, with 7 bases lying between them. This CDR3 is built from 13 residues. The CDR3 reads CASSVAVANEQFF. CDR3 DNA sequence: TGTGCCAGCAGCGTAGCAGTAGCCAATGAGCAGTTCTTC.

CDR3 bases: TGTGCCAGCAGCTCCCGGCGAAGCTCCTACAATGAGCAGTTCTTC. Amino acids: CASSSRRSSYNEQFF. This chain links TRBV7-9 with TRBJ2-1; no reliable D call. Trimming cost V 4 bases and J 0 bases, with 10 bases left between them. Germline V gene sequence: CDR1 SEHNR, CDR2 FQNEAQ (reference sequence). The CDR3 is made up of 15 amino acids.

The chain recombines TRBV5-1 with TRBJ2-3, with 11 bases aligning to TRBD1. V lost 4 bases, J lost 0 bases, and 4 bases stayed unmatched. The CDR3 is 16 amino acids. The V gene's germline CDR1 is SGHRS and CDR2 YFSETQ. The CDR3: CASSEGQGVSTDTQYF. For the CDR3, the DNA is TGCGCCAGCAGCGAGGGACAGGGGGTCAGCACAGATACGCAGTATTTT.

The chain recombines TRBV27 with TRBJ1-1; the D is unclear. Germline V gives CDR1 MNHEY, CDR2 SMNVEV (reference sequence). Trimming took off 3 bases at V and 4 bases at J, with 9 bases between the two ends. CDR3 length: 13 residues. This chain's CDR3 is CASSFQVRTEAFF. CDR3 nucleotide sequence: TGTGCCAGCAGTTTTCAGGTTCGCACTGAAGCTTTCTTT.

The J gene is TRBJ1-6, the V gene TRBV11-2, with D uncertain. Trimming shortened V by 5 bases and J by 7 bases, and 9 bases separated the two germline ends. CDR1 is SGHAT and CDR2 is FQNNGV in the germline V gene. The CDR3 is made up of 13 amino acids. The CDR3 bases are TGTGCCAGCAGCCAGGTCAGGAATTCACCCCTCCACTTT. Translated, it gives CASSQVRNSPLHF.

J is TRBJ2-2 and V is TRBV4-3; the D gene is possibly TRBD1 (6 bases). The CDR3 consists of 16 residues. The germline V gene has CDR1 LGHNA and CDR2 YSLEER. With 1 base removed from V and 5 bases from J, the gap between germline ends came to 14 bases. The CDR3 sequence: CASSQVGTLLTGELFF. The CDR3 DNA follows: TGCGCCAGCAGCCAAGTTGGGACACTACTTACCGGGGAGCTGTTTTTT.

This chain connects TRBV7-9 to TRBJ2-5; a weak D match, TRBD2 (5 bases). From germline, CDR1 is SEHNR and CDR2 FQNEAQ (reference sequence). V lost 5 bases, J lost 7 bases, and 14 bases lay in between. The CDR3 covers 13 residues. The DNA for the CDR3 is TGTGCCAGCAGCATGCCTAGCCGGGTGACCCAGTACTTC. Amino acid sequence: CASSMPSRVTQYF. The variable domain in full, with the rest retrieved from reference TRBV7-9 and TRBJ2-5, is DTGVSQNPRHKITKRGQNVTFRCDPISEHNRLYWYRQTLGQGPEFLTYFQNEAQLEKSRLLSDRFSAERPKGSFSTLEIQRTEQGDSAMYLCASSMPSRVTQYFGPGTRLLVL.

The rearrangement uses TRBV4-2 and TRBJ1-2; 8 bases match TRBD1. The CDR3 has 15 residues. Germline V gene sequence: CDR1 LGHNA, CDR2 YNFKEQ. J was trimmed by 8 bases and V by 0 bases; bases with no gene match: 8. The chain's CDR3 is CASSQDGQGAEGYTF. The DNA of the CDR3 is TGTGCCAGCAGCCAAGACGGGCAGGGGGCTGAAGGCTACACCTTC.

This rearrangement joins TRBV6-5 to TRBJ2-3, with 8 bases fitting TRBD1. CDR3 size: 14 residues. V lost 7 bases, J lost 5 bases, and 8 bases stayed unmatched. Germline-derived CDR1 and CDR2 are MNHEY and SVGAGI. DNA for the CDR3: TGTGCCAGCAATCGACAGGGGTTTGGAGATACGCAGTATTTT. Protein sequence: CASNRQGFGDTQYF.

V and J are TRBV6-5 and TRBJ1-1; 8 bases agree with TRBD1. The junction had 8 bases not matched to a gene; V was cut back by 4 bases and J by 4 bases. The CDR3 contains 15 residues. Germline CDR1 reads MNHEY; CDR2 reads SVGAGI. Written as DNA, the CDR3 is TGTGCCAGCAGTTTATATCAGGGGGCTGGCACTGAAGCTTTCTTT. Protein product: CASSLYQGAGTEAFF.

This clone was seen once. CDR3 sequence: CASSLNQGLEAFF. In DNA form, the CDR3 reads TGTGCCAGCAGTTTAAACCAGGGACTCGAAGCTTTCTTT. This rearrangement joins TRBV27 to TRBJ1-1; maybe TRBD1 (5 bases). V was pared by 2 bases and J by 8 bases, with 12 bases between. From germline, CDR1 is MNHEY and CDR2 SMNVEV (reference sequence). CDR3 length: 13 residues.

The rearrangement joins TRBV30 to TRBJ2-7; 10 bases are shared with TRBD1. The CDR3 is 15 amino acids. V lost 5 bases and J lost 3; bases outside the gene matches: 10. Germline lookup yields CDR1 GTSNPN and CDR2 SVGIG (reference sequence). The CDR3 nucleotides read TGTGCCTGGGGTACCGGGACAGGGGTTAACTACGAGCAGTACTTC. Translated: CAWGTGTGVNYEQYF.

This chain links TRBV28 with TRBJ2-5; the match to TRBD2 covers 9 bases. The V segment lost 4 bases and the J segment 1 base; nucleotides outside the gene matches: 7. The germline V gene has CDR1 MDHEN and CDR2 SYDVKM. The CDR3 has 16 amino acids. DNA of the CDR3: TGTGCCAGCAGTTACCGACTAGCGGTATCCCAAGAGACCCAGTACTTC. Translating gives CASSYRLAVSQETQYF.

V is TRBV10-3 and J is TRBJ1-1, with D unclear. Trimming stripped 6 bases from V and 1 base from J, with 3 bases between. CDR3 length: 11 residues. CDR1 ENHRY and CDR2 SYGVKD come from the germline V gene. For the CDR3, the DNA is TGTGCCATCAGCTCGAACACTGAAGCTTTCTTT. Translated: CAISSNTEAFF.